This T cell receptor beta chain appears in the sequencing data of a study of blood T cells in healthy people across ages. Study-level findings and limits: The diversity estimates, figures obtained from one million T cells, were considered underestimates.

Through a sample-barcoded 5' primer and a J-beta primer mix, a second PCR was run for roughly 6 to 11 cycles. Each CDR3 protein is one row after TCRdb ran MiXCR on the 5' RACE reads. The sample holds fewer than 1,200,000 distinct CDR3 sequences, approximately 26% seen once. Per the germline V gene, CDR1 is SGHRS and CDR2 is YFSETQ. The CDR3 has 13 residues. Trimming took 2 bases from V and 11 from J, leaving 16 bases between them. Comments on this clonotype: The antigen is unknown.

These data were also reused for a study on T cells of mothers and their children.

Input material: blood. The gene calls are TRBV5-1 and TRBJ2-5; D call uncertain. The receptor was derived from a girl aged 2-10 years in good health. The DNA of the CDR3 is TGCGCCAGCAGCTTTCAGGTGAATACAGAGCAGTACTTC. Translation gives CASSFQVNTEQYF.